Below, 17 T cell receptor beta chains from the same sample are listed, as sequenced in a study of shared clonotypes between healthy human individuals. Assay used: immunoSEQ multiplex PCR; TCRdb lists only in-frame clones, some missing. The table lists 2.3 million or so clones, more than 85% of them singletons. The sample comprised naive CD4+ T cells from PBMCs. Subset given: CD45RA+ positively selected. The receptor set was obtained from a man younger than 35 in good health. Some clones in this sample may be carry-over from other donors' samples.

The chain has TRBV19 and TRBJ1-5; D is uncertain. CDR3 size: 14 residues. Between the trimmed V and J ends, which lost 7 bases and 3 bases, there was a span of 13 bases. The germline gives CDR1 LNHDA, CDR2 SQIVND (reference sequence). The CDR3, as DNA: TGTGCCAGTACTGGGAACCCTTACAATCAGCCCCAGCATTTT. Protein: CASTGNPYNQPQHF.

A single count supports this clone. The sample contains more than one DNA sequence encoding this CDR3. J is TRBJ2-5 and V is TRBV20-1; D remains unclear. Germline CDR1 and CDR2: DFQATT and SNEGSKA (reference sequence). The CDR3 is 11 amino acids. V lost 3 bases and J lost 3, with 5 bases in between. Written as DNA, the CDR3 is TGCAGTGCTAGCACGGAAGAGACCCAGTACTTC. Its translation: CSASTEETQYF.

The chain is built from TRBV6-5 and TRBJ2-4; D unresolved. CDR3 length equals 15 residues. Germline V gene lookup returns CDR1 MNHEY and CDR2 SVGAGI. V was clipped by 3 bases and J by 8 bases, with 17 bases between them. This CDR3 reads CASSYGRPGLDIQYF. In DNA, the CDR3 is TGTGCCAGCAGTTATGGGCGGCCCGGGTTGGACATTCAGTACTTC.

This clone was detected only once. The chain recombines TRBV4-3 with TRBJ2-4; D gene uncertain. Trimming cost V 1 base and J 7 bases, with 11 bases left between them. This CDR3 comprises 14 residues. Germline CDR1 is LGHNA and CDR2 is YSLEER. The CDR3 nucleotides read TGCGCCAGCAGCCAAGGGTACGGACGCAACATTCAGTACTTC. It is translated as CASSQGYGRNIQYF.

The CDR3 here is CASRKGGISNQPQHF. DNA for the CDR3: TGTGCCAGCAGAAAAGGGGGGATCAGCAATCAGCCCCAGCATTTT. The chain carries TRBV6-5 and TRBJ1-5, with a weak D call TRBD1 (6 bases). V gave up 6 bases and J gave up 1 base, with 13 bases separating them. CDR3 length equals 15 residues. In germline, CDR1 is MNHEY, CDR2 SVGAGI.

This clone was seen a single time. The chain uses TRBV28 and TRBJ1-5, with D possibly being TRBD1 (5 bases). The ends were cut back, 4 bases at V and 4 bases at J, with 8 bases in the middle. CDR1 is MDHEN and CDR2 is SYDVKM in the germline V gene. This CDR3 region has 13 residues. The CDR3, as DNA: TGTGCCAGCAGTTGGGACGGTAATCAGCCCCAGCATTTT. Translated: CASSWDGNQPQHF.

V is TRBV2 and J is TRBJ1-1, with 7 positions matching TRBD1. Looked up from germline, CDR1 is SNHLY and CDR2 is FYNNEI. V was pared by 6 bases and J by 1 base, with 5 bases of the junction left unmatched. The CDR3 runs 14 residues. The chain's CDR3 is CASSGDSPNTEAFF. In DNA form, the CDR3 reads TGTGCCAGCAGCGGGGACAGCCCGAACACTGAAGCTTTCTTT.

Comment on this clone: Different DNA sequences within this sample yield the same CDR3. This chain connects TRBV6-6 to TRBJ2-7; D might be TRBD2 (6 bases). The CDR3 totals 13 residues. V lost 6 bases to trimming and J lost 3 bases, with 12 bases between them. CDR1 is MNHNY and CDR2 is SVGAGI in the germline V gene (reference sequence). The CDR3 coding sequence is TGTGCCAGCAGGGTTGGACTAAACTACGAGCAGTACTTC. Translating gives CASRVGLNYEQYF.

A remark on this clone: Relative to the germline gene, one junction end is altered; a read error may explain this. The same CDR3 arises from other DNA sequences in this sample as well. The gene calls are TRBV27 and TRBJ1-2; D may be TRBD1 (5 bases). Germline CDR1 MNHEY, CDR2 SMNVEV (reference sequence). The CDR3 has 15 amino acids. The CDR3 region has the DNA TGCGCCAGCAGTCCCCTAGGGGCTACTAACTATGGCTACACCTTC. Translation gives CASSPLGATNYGYTF.

The chain carries TRBV5-4 and TRBJ2-6, with D maybe TRBD1 (5 bases). This CDR3 is 16 amino acids long. Germline-derived CDR1 and CDR2 are SGHNT and YYREEE (reference sequence). V lost 0 bases and J lost 0, with 7 bases in between. The CDR3 region is CASSLGGRSGANVLTF. The CDR3 nucleotides are TGTGCCAGCAGCTTGGGGGGCCGCTCTGGGGCCAACGTCCTGACTTTC.

About this clone itself: Other DNA sequences in this specimen translate into the identical CDR3. The rearrangement joins TRBV19 to TRBJ1-2; D might be TRBD1 (5 bases). V was cut by 7 bases and J by 3 bases, with 9 bases left in between. Germline values: CDR1 LNHDA, CDR2 SQIVND (reference sequence). This CDR3 is built from 12 residues. The CDR3 bases are TGTGCCAGTACTCAGGGATACTATGGCTACACCTTC. It codes for CASTQGYYGYTF.

As regards this clone: Other nucleotide sequences from this sample produce the same CDR3. The V call is TRBV5-1, the J call TRBJ2-7, with no clear D. Trimming removed 1 base at V and 2 bases at J, with 4 bases between. The germline gives CDR1 SGHRS, CDR2 YFSETQ. This CDR3 spans 12 amino acids. The CDR3 here is CASSLNAYEQYF. CDR3 in DNA: TGCGCCAGCAGCTTGAACGCCTACGAGCAGTACTTC. The entire variable domain, with the rest obtained from reference TRBV5-1 and TRBJ2-7, is as follows: KAGVTQTPRYLIKTRGQQVTLSCSPISGHRSVSWYQQTPGQGLQFLFEYFSETQRNKGNFPGRFSGRQFSNSRSEMNVSTLELGDSALYLCASSLNAYEQYFGPGTRLTVT.

The chain uses TRBV5-1 and TRBJ2-3; unclear D gene. V lost 4 bases and J 0 bases, leaving 9 bases between the germline ends. This CDR3 spans 14 amino acids. From germline, CDR1 is SGHRS and CDR2 YFSETQ. The CDR3 sequence is CASSPSPSTDTQYF. For the CDR3, the DNA is TGCGCCAGCAGCCCCAGCCCTAGCACAGATACGCAGTATTTT.

Notes on this clone: Other DNA sequences in the sample encode the same CDR3. The V call is TRBV28, the J call TRBJ2-7, with TRBD1 matching over 7 bases. Trimming at V came to 7 bases and at J to 1 base, leaving 4 bases not matched to a gene. The CDR3 is 13 amino acids. Germline lookup yields CDR1 MDHEN and CDR2 SYDVKM. CDR3 DNA sequence: TGTGCCAGCACCCGGGACAGTTCCTACGAGCAGTACTTC. Protein product: CASTRDSSYEQYF.

This sequence joins TRBV11-2 and TRBJ2-5, with D perhaps matching TRBD1 or TRBD2 (5 bases each). This CDR3 contains 15 residues. Germline CDR1 SGHAT, CDR2 FQNNGV. Trimming removed 6 bases at V and 3 bases at J, with 17 bases between. The chain's CDR3 is CASRNVGASKETQYF. CDR3 bases: TGTGCCAGCAGGAATGTCGGGGCTTCCAAAGAGACCCAGTACTTC.

The chain combines TRBV7-9 with TRBJ2-7; D is perhaps TRBD1 or TRBD2 (6 bases each). The germline V gene has CDR1 SEHNR and CDR2 FQNEAQ (reference sequence). Trimming stripped 5 bases from V and 4 bases from J, with 18 bases between. CDR3 length: 15 residues. The CDR3 loop is CASSPDGGAIYEQYF. CDR3 coding DNA: TGTGCCAGCAGCCCGGACGGGGGCGCGATTTACGAGCAGTACTTC.

The chain employs TRBV5-1 and TRBJ1-5, with unresolved D. Germline CDR1 SGHRS, CDR2 YFSETQ. The CDR3 runs 13 residues. Trimming removed 0 bases from V and 9 bases from J, with 10 bases in between. The CDR3 DNA sequence: TGCGCCAGCAGCTTGGATGCAGGAGCGCCCCAGCATTTT. Translation gives CASSLDAGAPQHF. The full variable domain, its missing parts supplied by reference TRBV5-1 and TRBJ1-5, is KAGVTQTPRYLIKTRGQQVTLSCSPISGHRSVSWYQQTPGQGLQFLFEYFSETQRNKGNFPGRFSGRQFSNSRSEMNVSTLELGDSALYLCASSLDAGAPQHFGDGTRLSIL.